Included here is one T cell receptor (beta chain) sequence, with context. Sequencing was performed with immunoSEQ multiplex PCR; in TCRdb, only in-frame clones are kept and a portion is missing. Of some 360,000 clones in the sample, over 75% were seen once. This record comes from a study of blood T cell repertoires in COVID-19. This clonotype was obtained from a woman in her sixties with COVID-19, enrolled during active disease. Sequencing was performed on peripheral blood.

CDR3 sequence reads: CAWGAGTPNYGYTF. The CDR3 bases are TGTGCCTGGGGGGCCGGGACACCTAACTATGGCTACACCTTC. This chain links TRBV30 with TRBJ1-2; D possibly corresponds to TRBD1 (6 bases). The CDR3 loop spans 14 amino acids. The V gene lost 5 bases and the J gene lost 0 bases, with 13 bases spanning the gap. The germline gives CDR1 GTSNPN, CDR2 SVGIG (reference sequence).